The present T cell receptor (beta chain) was sequenced within a study of shared clonotypes between healthy human individuals. Profiled with immunoSEQ multiplex PCR; TCRdb holds only in-frame clones, not every one. This sample has more than 550,000 clones, with approximately 77% found just once. Germline values: CDR1 MDHEN, CDR2 SYDVKM. V lost 3 bases to trimming and J lost 0 bases, with 18 bases between them. The CDR3 spans 18 residues. Input material: memory CD4+ T cells sorted from blood. The subset: CD45RA-negative fraction. The TCR sequence derives from a woman aged 25 to 39 in good health. The chain recombines TRBV28 with TRBJ1-3; D ambiguous. The CDR3 DNA sequence: TGTGCCAGCAGTTTTCATACGTATGGACTGCTCTCTGGAAACACCATATATTTT. Protein product: CASSFHTYGLLSGNTIYF.